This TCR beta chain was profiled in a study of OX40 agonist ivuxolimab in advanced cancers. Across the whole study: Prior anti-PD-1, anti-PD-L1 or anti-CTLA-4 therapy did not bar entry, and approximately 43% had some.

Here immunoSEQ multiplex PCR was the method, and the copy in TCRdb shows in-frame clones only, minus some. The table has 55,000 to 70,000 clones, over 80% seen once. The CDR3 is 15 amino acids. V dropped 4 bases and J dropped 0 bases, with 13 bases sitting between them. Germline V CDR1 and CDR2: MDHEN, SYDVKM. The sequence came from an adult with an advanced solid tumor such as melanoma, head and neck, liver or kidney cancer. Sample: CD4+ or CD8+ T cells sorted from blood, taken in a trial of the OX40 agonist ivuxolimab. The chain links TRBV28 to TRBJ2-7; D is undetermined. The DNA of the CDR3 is TGTGCCAGCAGTTCGCCCCCGAGGAGCTCCTACGAGCAGTACTTC. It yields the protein CASSSPPRSSYEQYF.